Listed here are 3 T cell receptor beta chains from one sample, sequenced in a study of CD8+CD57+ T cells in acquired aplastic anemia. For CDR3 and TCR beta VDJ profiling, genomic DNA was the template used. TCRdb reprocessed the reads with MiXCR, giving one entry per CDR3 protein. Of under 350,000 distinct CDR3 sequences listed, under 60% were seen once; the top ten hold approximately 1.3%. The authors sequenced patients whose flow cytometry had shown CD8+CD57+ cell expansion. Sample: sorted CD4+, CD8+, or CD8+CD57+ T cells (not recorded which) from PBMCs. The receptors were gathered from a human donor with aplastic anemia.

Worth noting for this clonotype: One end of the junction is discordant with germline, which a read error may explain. The CDR3 region is CASSPGIRGGTVIF. For the CDR3, the DNA is TGTGCCAGCAGCCCAGGGATAAGGGGCGGGACAGTGATATTC. This chain joins TRBV12-3 or TRBV12-4 and TRBJ2-7, with TRBD1 as a possible D gene (7 bases). The CDR3 contains 14 residues.

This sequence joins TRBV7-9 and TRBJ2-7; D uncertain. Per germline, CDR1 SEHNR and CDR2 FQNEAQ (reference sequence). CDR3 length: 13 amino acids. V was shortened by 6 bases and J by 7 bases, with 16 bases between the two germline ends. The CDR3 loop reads CASRRTITGEQYF. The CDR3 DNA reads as TGTGCCAGCAGACGAACAATTACCGGGGAGCAGTACTTC.

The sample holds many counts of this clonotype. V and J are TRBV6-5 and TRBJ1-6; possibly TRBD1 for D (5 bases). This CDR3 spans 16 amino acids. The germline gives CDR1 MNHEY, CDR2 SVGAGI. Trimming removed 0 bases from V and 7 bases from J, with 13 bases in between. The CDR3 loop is CASSYSRQGGNSPLHF. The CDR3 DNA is TGTGCCAGCAGTTACTCGAGGCAGGGAGGGAATTCACCCCTCCACTTT.